This TCR beta chain was captured by sequencing in a study of T-cell reconstitution after alpha-beta-depleted transplantation in children. Unique molecular identifiers tagged the TCRbeta library. A single record per CDR3 protein comes from TCRdb applying MiXCR to the PCR reads. The sample holds approximately 400,000 distinct CDR3 sequences, approximately 10% seen once. CDR1 and CDR2 (germline): KGHSH, LQKENI. The CDR3 sequence is 14 residues long. The V end was cut by 1 base, the J end by 5 bases, with 8 bases between. This sequence was found in a human donor who donated a stem cell graft to a child with acute myeloid leukemia. This chain connects TRBV18 to TRBJ2-2; D is undetermined. The sequencing here drew on PBMCs from the stem cell graft donor, taken from the stem cell graft. The CDR3 here is CASSPLSETGELFF. CDR3 DNA: TGTGCCAGCTCACCACTTTCGGAAACCGGGGAGCTGTTTTTT.